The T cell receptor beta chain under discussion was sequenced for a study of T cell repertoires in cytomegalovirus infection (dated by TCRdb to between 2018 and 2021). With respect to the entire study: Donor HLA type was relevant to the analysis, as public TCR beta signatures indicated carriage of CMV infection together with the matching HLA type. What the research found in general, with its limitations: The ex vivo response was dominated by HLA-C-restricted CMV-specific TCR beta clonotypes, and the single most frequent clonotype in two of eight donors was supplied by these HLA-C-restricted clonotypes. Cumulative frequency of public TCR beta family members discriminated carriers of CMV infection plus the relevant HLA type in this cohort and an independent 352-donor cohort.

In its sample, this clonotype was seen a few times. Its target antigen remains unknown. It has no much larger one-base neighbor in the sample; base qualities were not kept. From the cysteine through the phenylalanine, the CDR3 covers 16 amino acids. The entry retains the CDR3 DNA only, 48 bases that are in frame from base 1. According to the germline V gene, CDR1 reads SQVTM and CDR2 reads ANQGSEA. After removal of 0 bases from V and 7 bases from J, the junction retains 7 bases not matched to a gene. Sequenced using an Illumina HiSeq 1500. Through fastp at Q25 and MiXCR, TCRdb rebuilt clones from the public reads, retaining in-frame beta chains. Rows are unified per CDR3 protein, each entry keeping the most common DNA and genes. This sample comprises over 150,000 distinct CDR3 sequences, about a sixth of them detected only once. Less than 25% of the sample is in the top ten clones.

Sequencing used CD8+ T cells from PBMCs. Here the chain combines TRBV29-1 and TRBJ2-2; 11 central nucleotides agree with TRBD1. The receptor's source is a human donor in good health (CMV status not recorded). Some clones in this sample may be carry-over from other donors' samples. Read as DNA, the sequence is TGCAGCGTTGAAGATGGAGGGACAGGGGGTTTCGGGGAGCTGTTTTTT. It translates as CSVEDGGTGGFGELFF.